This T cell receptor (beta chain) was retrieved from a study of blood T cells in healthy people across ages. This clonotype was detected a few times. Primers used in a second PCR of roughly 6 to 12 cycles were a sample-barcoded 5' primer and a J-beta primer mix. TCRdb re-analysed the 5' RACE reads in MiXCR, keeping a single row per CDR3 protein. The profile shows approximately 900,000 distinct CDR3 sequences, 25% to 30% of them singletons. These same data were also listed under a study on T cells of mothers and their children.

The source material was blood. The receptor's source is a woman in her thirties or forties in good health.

In nucleotides, the CDR3 is TGTGCCAGCAGCTCCGCCCGGCGGGGGATAGAGACCCAGTACTTC. It specifies CASSSARRGIETQYF. The V and J genes are TRBV11-2 and TRBJ2-5, with 7 bases matching TRBD2. Germline assignment: CDR1 SGHAT and CDR2 FQNNGV. Trimming at V came to 4 bases and at J to 4 bases, leaving 9 bases not matched to a gene. The CDR3 consists of 15 residues.